The 2 T cell receptor beta chains reported below all come from one sample, sequenced in a study of tumor-infiltrating lymphocytes in primary liver carcinoma. Both RNA and DNA were isolated together from approximately 22-30 mg of bulk tissue that had not been sorted. The input was around 530 ng total RNA; TCR beta cDNA was made from it with a constant-region primer. Researchers made the TCR beta libraries by running three nested multiplex PCR rounds with slightly modified ARM-PCR. The first two PCR rounds used TRBV1-TRBV30 primers with a Cbeta primer, nine to eleven cycles each. Each CDR3 protein gets one entry after TCRdb re-called the multiplex PCR reads with MiXCR. The table has 20,000 to 25,000 distinct CDR3 sequences, roughly 85% seen once. Sequenced sample: liver tumor tissue from sampling region 1. Subset given: tumor region T1, superior pole. These receptors were taken from a woman aged 25 to 39 with primary liver carcinoma and hepatitis B virus infection.

For this clonotype: A junction boundary mismatches the germline segment, possibly from a read error. The chain joins TRBV28 to TRBJ2-3; D call uncertain. This CDR3 region has 14 residues. Germline CDR1 and CDR2: MDHEN and SYDVKM. The CDR3 nucleotides read TGTGACAGCAGTCCCCCGCCGGACCCGTATACGCAGTGTTTT. Translation gives CDSSPPPDPYTQCF.

There are many counts of this clonotype. This chain uses TRBV10-3 with TRBJ2-1, with TRBD2 as a possible D gene (6 bases). Germline assignment: CDR1 ENHRY and CDR2 SYGVKD. The CDR3 has 16 residues. Trimming removed 4 bases at V and 5 bases at J, with 18 bases between. The CDR3 reads CAISASMAGRNNEQFF. The CDR3 region has the DNA TGTGCCATCAGTGCTTCGATGGCGGGAAGAAACAATGAGCAGTTCTTC.